The 23 T cell receptor beta chains below come from one sample, sequenced in a study of T cells after yellow fever vaccination (dated by TCRdb to the late 2010s). Taken with the paper, the label for treatment or condition translates to: live attenuated yellow fever vaccine strain. The library was built by means of 5' RACE. The reads were generated on an Illumina HiSeq 2500. TCRdb reprocessing: public reads trimmed at Q25 with fastp, clones called with MiXCR, in-frame beta chains kept. CDR3 protein duplicates are merged, each entry listing the most common genes and DNA. The sample data list about 360,000 distinct CDR3 sequences, and about 6.2% of these were observed just once. Jointly, the top ten make up 14% to 15% of the sample. The specimen comprised PBMCs, sampled 5 days after the yellow fever booster vaccination. The receptors were gathered from a man aged 25 to 45 who received the YFV17D yellow fever vaccine.

This clonotype was seen a handful of times. J is TRBJ2-1 and V is TRBV5-1; D possibly uses TRBD1 or TRBD2 (5 bases each). Germline assignment: CDR1 SGHRS and CDR2 YFSETQ. This CDR3 has 14 residues. Trimming removed 4 bases at V and 0 bases at J, with 8 bases between. DNA for the CDR3: TGCGCCAGCAGCGAGGGGTACTCCTACAATGAGCAGTTCTTC. Protein sequence: CASSEGYSYNEQFF.

This clonotype occurred many times. This sequence joins TRBV20-1 and TRBJ2-2; D possibly corresponds to TRBD1 (6 bases). V lost 0 bases and J lost 5, with 10 bases in between. The CDR3 runs to 14 residues. Germline-derived CDR1 and CDR2 are DFQATT and SNEGSKA (reference sequence). CDR3 sequence reads: CSAREGARTGELFF. Written as DNA, the CDR3 is TGCAGTGCTAGAGAGGGGGCTCGAACCGGGGAGCTGTTTTTT.

This clonotype was picked up many times. The chain is built from TRBV29-1 and TRBJ1-1; D unresolved. Germline CDR1 is SQVTM and CDR2 is ANQGSEA. This CDR3 has 13 residues. V lost 2 bases to trimming and J lost 5 bases, with 12 bases between them. The CDR3 bases are TGCAGCGTTGAAAAGGTGGTTCGAACTGAAGCTTTCTTT. Its translation is CSVEKVVRTEAFF.

The sample holds many counts of this clonotype. J is TRBJ2-1 and V is TRBV6-2 or TRBV6-3; D possibly corresponds to TRBD1 (6 bases). Germline loops: CDR1 MNHEY, CDR2 SVGEGT. The length of the CDR3 is 14 residues. Trimming took 3 bases from V and 1 from J, leaving 7 bases between them. CDR3 sequence (DNA): TGTGCCAGCAGTTATCAGGGGTCCTACAATGAGCAGTTCTTC. Encoded protein: CASSYQGSYNEQFF.

This clonotype has at least ten counts. The genes are TRBV6-1 and TRBJ2-7; D uncertain. Trimming took 6 bases from V and 3 from J, leaving 12 bases between them. The CDR3 has 13 residues. Germline V lookup: CDR1 MNHNS, CDR2 SASEGT. The CDR3 sequence is CASSAYIDYEQYF. CDR3 DNA: TGTGCCAGCAGCGCTTACATAGACTACGAGCAGTACTTC.

The rearrangement uses TRBV7-2 and TRBJ2-3, with a tentative D call TRBD2 (6 bases). With 5 bases removed from V and 3 bases from J, the gap between germline ends came to 21 bases. CDR3 size: 17 residues. In germline, CDR1 is SGHTA, CDR2 FQGNSA. The CDR3 is CASSPTPGLLGTDTQYF. The CDR3 DNA reads TGTGCCAGCAGCCCAACGCCGGGACTCCTAGGGACAGATACGCAGTATTTT.

This rearrangement joins TRBV5-6 to TRBJ2-5, with unresolved D. V was pared by 6 bases and J by 0 bases, with 15 bases between. CDR3 length equals 15 residues. Per the germline V gene, CDR1 is SGHDT and CDR2 is YYEEEE. The CDR3 DNA reads as TGTGCCAGCAACGGGCGCTCCAGTAACCAAGAGACCCAGTACTTC. Its protein product is CASNGRSSNQETQYF.

This clonotype was observed many times. The chain carries TRBV5-1 and TRBJ2-7; TRBD1 aligns across 7 bases. The CDR3 is 14 residues long. Germline V gene sequence: CDR1 SGHRS, CDR2 YFSETQ. Losses at the gene ends were 4 bases for V and 6 bases for J; bases not matched to a gene: 10. In DNA, the CDR3 is TGCGCCAGCAGCAACCCCCGGGACAGAGTCGAGCAGTACTTC. Translation: CASSNPRDRVEQYF.

The CDR3, as DNA: TGCAGTGCTAGACCTAGCGGGAGCTTGGAGACCCAGTACTTC. Translating it yields CSARPSGSLETQYF. The genes are TRBV20-1 and TRBJ2-5; 10 bases map to TRBD2. CDR1 and CDR2 (germline): DFQATT, SNEGSKA (reference sequence). Trimming at V came to 2 bases and at J to 5 bases, leaving 5 bases not matched to a gene. The CDR3 runs 14 residues.

The chain combines TRBV20-1 with TRBJ1-5; the D is unclear. V lost 5 bases to trimming and J lost 1 base, with 9 bases between them. The germline gives CDR1 DFQATT, CDR2 SNEGSKA (reference sequence). The CDR3 is 13 amino acids. The CDR3 DNA is TGCAGTGCTTGTGGACTGAGCAATCAGCCCCAGCATTTT. Encoded protein: CSACGLSNQPQHF.

A few counts support this clonotype. This chain links TRBV30 with TRBJ2-7, with D hard to call. CDR1 GTSNPN and CDR2 SVGIG come from the germline V gene (reference sequence). The CDR3 is 11 amino acids. V gave up 2 bases and J gave up 6 bases, with 8 bases separating them. CDR3 sequence (DNA): TGTGCCTGGAGTCGCATTTCCGAGCAGTACTTC. It codes for CAWSRISEQYF.

This clonotype was counted many times. The V and J genes are TRBV7-2 and TRBJ1-5; D may be TRBD1 (5 bases). V lost 1 base to trimming and J lost 7 bases, with 14 bases between them. Per germline, CDR1 SGHTA and CDR2 FQGNSA. The CDR3 consists of 15 residues. Here the CDR3 DNA reads TGTGCCAGCAGCTTAGGACCGGGGGAGGGCCAGCCCCAGCATTTT. Residues: CASSLGPGEGQPQHF.

This chain joins TRBV4-2 and TRBJ2-7; 10 positions match TRBD2. The CDR3 contains 15 residues. The V and J ends lost 0 bases and 3 bases, in that order; junction bases with no gene match: 2. Looked up from germline, CDR1 is LGHNA and CDR2 is YNFKEQ. The CDR3 sequence: CASSQDVAGGYEQYF. CDR3 sequence (DNA): TGTGCCAGCAGCCAAGACGTAGCGGGAGGCTACGAGCAGTACTTC.

The gene calls are TRBV5-6 and TRBJ2-7; 7 nucleotides line up with TRBD2. V shed 3 bases, J shed 0 bases, and the junction held 9 bases outside the gene matches. The CDR3 extends over 16 amino acids. Germline V gene lookup returns CDR1 SGHDT and CDR2 YYEEEE. CDR3 region: CASSWTTSVSSYEQYF. The CDR3 DNA sequence: TGTGCCAGCAGCTGGACAACTAGCGTCTCCTCCTACGAGCAGTACTTC.

This clonotype occurred a few times. V and J are TRBV3-1 and TRBJ1-6, with a weak D call TRBD1 (5 bases). The CDR3 runs 13 residues. V shed 7 bases and J shed 13 bases, with 17 bases lying between them. Germline values: CDR1 LGHDT, CDR2 YNNKEL (reference sequence). The DNA of the CDR3 is TGTGCCAGCACTCATGCGGGGGGAGCGCCCCTCCACTTT. Residues: CASTHAGGAPLHF.

This clonotype showed up just a few times. This chain joins TRBV5-4 and TRBJ1-1; weak D call: TRBD1 (5 bases). Germline assignment: CDR1 SGHNT and CDR2 YYREEE (reference sequence). Trimming shortened V by 1 base and J by 1 base, and 8 bases separated the two germline ends. The CDR3 is made up of 14 amino acids. CDR3 in amino acids: CASSLWGRNTEAFF. The CDR3 coding sequence is TGTGCCAGCAGCTTGTGGGGGAGGAACACTGAAGCTTTCTTT.

CDR3 residues: CASSLDSNNEKLFF. The DNA of the CDR3 is TGTGCCAGCAGCCTGGACAGTAATAATGAAAAACTGTTTTTT. The V call is TRBV14, the J call TRBJ1-4, with D possibly TRBD1 on 6 matching bases. Between the trimmed V and J ends, which lost 4 bases and 4 bases, there was a span of 10 bases. The CDR3 runs 14 residues. Germline V gene data show CDR1 as SGHDN and CDR2 as FVKESK.

A remark on this clonotype: Being one base from a much bigger clone, this may be a read error. The rearrangement joins TRBV29-1 to TRBJ1-2, with 8 bases that match TRBD1. This CDR3 is built from 12 residues. Germline V gives CDR1 SQVTM, CDR2 ANQGSEA. CDR3 sequence (DNA): TGCGGCGTTTCAGGGGGCGACTATGGCTACACCTTC. Translating gives CGVSGGDYGYTF.

This clonotype was counted only a few times. The chain combines TRBV5-1 with TRBJ2-4, with 8 nucleotides matching TRBD1. The CDR3 is 17 amino acids. With 2 bases clipped from V and 2 bases from J, the junction kept 9 bases outside the gene matches. The germline gives CDR1 SGHRS, CDR2 YFSETQ. The CDR3 bases are TGCGCCAGCAGCTTCACGGACAGGGCCAACTCCAAAAACATTCAGTACTTC. Translated, it gives CASSFTDRANSKNIQYF.

The V call is TRBV7-2, the J call TRBJ2-4; D uncertain. From germline, CDR1 is SGHTA and CDR2 FQGNSA. The CDR3 runs to 12 residues. V was shortened by 3 bases and J by 9 bases, with 9 bases between the two germline ends. The CDR3 protein is CASSFGATIQYF. In nucleotides, the CDR3 is TGTGCCAGCAGCTTCGGTGCCACCATTCAGTACTTC.

Note on this clonotype: A much larger clonotype is one base distant, so this may be a read error. The chain carries TRBV11-2 and TRBJ2-2, with D possibly matching TRBD2 (6 bases). Germline CDR1 reads SGHAT; CDR2 reads FQNNGV. The CDR3 runs 15 residues. DNA of the CDR3: TGTGCCAGCAGCTTAAGGGCCCAACCGCCGGGGGAGCCGTTTTTT. It codes for CASSLRAQPPGEPFF.

This clonotype was recorded a few times. The V gene is TRBV29-1, the J gene TRBJ2-1, with 8 bases that match TRBD2. The CDR3 spans 13 residues. J was trimmed by 3 bases and V by 4 bases; bases with no gene match: 2. The germline gives CDR1 SQVTM, CDR2 ANQGSEA. CDR3 in amino acids: CSVVLADYNEQFF. CDR3 nucleotide sequence: TGCAGCGTTGTACTAGCGGACTACAATGAGCAGTTCTTC.

This clonotype has just a few counts. The chain combines TRBV20-1 with TRBJ2-7; D is ambiguous. V lost 0 bases, J lost 5 bases, and 20 bases lay in between. The CDR3 has 16 residues. Germline lookup yields CDR1 DFQATT and CDR2 SNEGSKA (reference sequence). DNA for the CDR3: TGCAGTGCTAGAGATTTACAAGCCTGGAGCCCGAACGAGCAGTACTTC. Its protein is CSARDLQAWSPNEQYF.